This TCR beta chain was obtained from a study of T-cell reconstitution after alpha-beta-depleted transplantation in children (dated by TCRdb to the mid-2010s). For the wider study: Using TCR repertoire profiling, the study followed T-cell immune reconstitution in a quantitative way in children after TCRalphabeta/CD19-depleted allogeneic hematopoietic cell transplantation. Study-wide conclusions, independent of this receptor: Apparently early alphabetaT-cell count recovery about two months after transplant reportedly relied on only several hundred rapidly expanded clones derived from non-depleted graft cells. In some patients, the high TCRbeta diversity seen at day 60 was put down to recipient T cells and intrathymic progenitors that had survived conditioning. Over the following months the frequencies of hyperexpanded clones went down, and after one year T-cell counts and TCRbeta diversity were mostly credited to newly produced T cells.

The treatment or condition label, as the study defines it: allogeneic hematopoietic cell transplantation with graft depleted of TCRalphabeta T cells and CD19 B cells. Transplant recipients were children who received TCRalphabeta/CD19-depleted allogeneic hematopoietic cell grafts. Libraries were made using PCR. Sequencing took place on an Illumina HiSeq 2500. TCR libraries were prepared with molecular barcoding, using unique molecular identifiers to normalize TCRbeta repertoire quantification. TCRdb reworked the public reads: Q25 trimming with fastp, MiXCR clone assembly, productive beta chains retained. Each entry is one CDR3 protein sequence, shown with its most common DNA and genes. The table for this sample lists around 670,000 distinct CDR3 sequences; less than 15% of them were counted only once. The top ten clones comprise around 0.8% of the sample. This clonotype occurred a few times. There is no known antigen for this receptor. No per-base quality is available; no much larger clone lies one base away.

There are 10 amino acids in the CDR3, from cysteine to phenylalanine inclusive. Only the CDR3 portion is preserved as DNA: 30 bases, with reading frame beginning at the first base. V is clipped by 3 bases and J by 8 bases, and the sequence between their germline boundaries is 3 bases long. In this chain, TRBV12-3 or TRBV12-4 is recombined with TRBJ2-3, with no confident D gene call. The material sequenced was PBMCs, taken before TCRalphabeta/CD19-depleted stem cell transplant. This TCR was sampled from a girl aged 2-15 years with congenital amegakaryocytic thrombocytopenia, due to receive a stem cell transplant. The CDR3 here reads CASSFGTQYF. DNA sequence: TGTGCCAGCAGTTTCGGTACGCAGTATTTT.